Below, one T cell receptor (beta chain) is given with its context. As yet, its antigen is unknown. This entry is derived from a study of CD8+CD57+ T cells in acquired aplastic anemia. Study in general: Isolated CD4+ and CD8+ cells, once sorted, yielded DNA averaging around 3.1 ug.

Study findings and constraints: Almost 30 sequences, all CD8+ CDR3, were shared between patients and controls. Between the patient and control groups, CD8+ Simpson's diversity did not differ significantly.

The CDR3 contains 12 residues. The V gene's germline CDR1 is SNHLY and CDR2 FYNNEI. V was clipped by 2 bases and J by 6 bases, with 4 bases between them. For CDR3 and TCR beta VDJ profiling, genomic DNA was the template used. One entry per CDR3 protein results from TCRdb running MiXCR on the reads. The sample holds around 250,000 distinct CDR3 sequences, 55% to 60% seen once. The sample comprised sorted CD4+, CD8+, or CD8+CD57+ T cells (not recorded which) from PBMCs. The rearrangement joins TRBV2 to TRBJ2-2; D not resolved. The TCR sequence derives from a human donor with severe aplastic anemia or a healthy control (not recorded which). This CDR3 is CASSEMSGELFF. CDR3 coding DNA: TGTGCCAGCAGTGAAATGTCCGGGGAGCTGTTTTTT.